This passage covers 25 T cell receptor beta chains from one sample sequenced in a study of graft-versus-host responses after intestinal transplantation. These receptors' targets are unknown. Using immunoSEQ multiplex PCR, the repertoire was profiled, and TCRdb retains in-frame clones only, with some absent. Here the sample spans 55,000 to 80,000 clones, more than 85% being singletons. The sample consisted of unstimulated CD8+ T cells sorted from spleen or lymph node cells, taken before transplant. These receptors originate from a human donor who was the organ donor for an intestinal transplant.

V usage is TRBV13 and J usage is TRBJ1-1; no reliable D call. Germline-derived CDR1 and CDR2 are PRHDT and FYEKMQ (reference sequence). V shed 5 bases and J shed 5 bases, with 12 bases lying between them. The CDR3 is 13 amino acids. In DNA form, the CDR3 reads TGTGCCAGCAGCCAAAAGGAGAGAACTGAAGCTTTCTTT. It codes for CASSQKERTEAFF.

The rearrangement joins TRBV11-3 to TRBJ2-5, with D maybe TRBD1 (6 bases). Germline values: CDR1 SGHNT, CDR2 YENEEA. This CDR3 region has 13 residues. Trimming pared 3 bases from V and 2 bases from J, leaving 7 bases between. CDR3 nucleotide sequence: TGTGCCAGCAGCTTCAGGGGACAAGAGACCCAGTACTTC. Protein sequence: CASSFRGQETQYF.

V is TRBV11-2 and J is TRBJ1-1; D remains unclear. The CDR3 sequence is 12 residues long. Between the trimmed V and J ends, which lost 3 bases and 1 base, there was a span of 3 bases. The germline V gene encodes CDR1 SGHAT and CDR2 FQNNGV. The CDR3 here is CASSFRNTEAFF. CDR3 nucleotide sequence: TGTGCCAGCAGCTTTAGGAACACTGAAGCTTTCTTT. Filled out from reference TRBV11-2 and TRBJ1-1, the complete variable domain reads EAGVAQSPRYKIIEKRQSVAFWCNPISGHATLYWYQQILGQGPKLLIQFQNNGVVDDSQLPKDRFSAERLKGVDSTLKIQPAKLEDSAVYLCASSFRNTEAFFGQGTRLTVV.

The V gene is TRBV9, the J gene TRBJ2-2, with 8 bases identical to TRBD2. Germline-derived CDR1 and CDR2 are SGDLS and YYNGEE. V shed 0 bases, J shed 8 bases, and the junction held 3 bases outside the gene matches. CDR3 length: 14 residues. The CDR3 spells CASSVESGGGELFF. Written as DNA, the CDR3 is TGTGCCAGCAGCGTAGAGTCGGGAGGGGGGGAGCTGTTTTTT. The full variable domain, in which reference TRBV9 and TRBJ2-2 provide the parts outside the CDR3, is DSGVTQTPKHLITATGQRVTLRCSPRSGDLSVYWYQQSLDQGLQFLIQYYNGEERAKGNILERFSAQQFPDLHSELNLSSLELGDSALYFCASSVESGGGELFFGEGSRLTVL.

In this sample, this clone turned up once. The J gene is TRBJ2-7, the V gene TRBV5-1; D possibly corresponds to TRBD2 (7 bases). The CDR3 runs to 14 residues. With 0 bases removed from V and 2 bases from J, the gap between germline ends came to 9 bases. CDR1 is SGHRS and CDR2 is YFSETQ in the germline V gene. The CDR3 nucleotides read TGCGCCAGCAGCTTGGTCGGGGGGCCCTACGAGCAGTACTTC. Translating gives CASSLVGGPYEQYF.

The V and J genes are TRBV5-1 and TRBJ1-1; TRBD1 aligns across 7 bases. There are 13 residues in the CDR3. The germline gives CDR1 SGHRS, CDR2 YFSETQ. J gave up 5 bases and V 3 bases, and 4 bases lay outside the gene matches. CDR3 region: CASSWDSRTEAFF. In DNA form, the CDR3 reads TGCGCCAGCAGCTGGGACAGTCGAACTGAAGCTTTCTTT.

The chain is built from TRBV18 and TRBJ1-5; weak D call: TRBD1 (5 bases). V was cut by 1 base and J by 7 bases, with 17 bases left in between. This CDR3 has 16 amino acids. Germline CDR1 is KGHSH and CDR2 is LQKENI. The CDR3 bases are TGTGCCAGCTCACCACACCCCGACAGTCGGGGGCAGCCCCAGCATTTT. Translation gives CASSPHPDSRGQPQHF.

The chain recombines TRBV27 with TRBJ2-4; TRBD1 is a possible D gene (5 bases). The germline V gene encodes CDR1 MNHEY and CDR2 SMNVEV (reference sequence). V lost 5 bases and J lost 3, with 17 bases in between. CDR3 length: 16 residues. CDR3 sequence (DNA): TGTGCCAGCAGTGCCAGACAGAGACTCGGCAAAAACATTCAGTACTTC. This sequence encodes CASSARQRLGKNIQYF.

The chain carries TRBV9 and TRBJ2-1; no clear D gene. Trimming pared 2 bases from V and 0 bases from J, leaving 30 bases between. The CDR3 runs to 22 residues. Germline CDR1 is SGDLS and CDR2 is YYNGEE. CDR3 nucleotide sequence: TGTGCCAGCAGCGTTAGCCCCCGAGTGGCCTACCCACTAAGGAGCTCCTACAATGAGCAGTTCTTC. Its translation: CASSVSPRVAYPLRSSYNEQFF.

The chain joins TRBV13 to TRBJ2-1, with TRBD1 matching 10 bases. Germline V gene sequence: CDR1 PRHDT, CDR2 FYEKMQ (reference sequence). Trimming cost V 5 bases and J 7 bases; bases outside gene matches: 8. The length of the CDR3 is 15 residues. CDR3 nucleotide sequence: TGTGCCAGCAGCGCGCGGACAGGGGGAATAAATGAGCAGTTCTTC. This encodes CASSARTGGINEQFF.

The V gene is TRBV25-1, the J gene TRBJ1-4; 9 bases are a match to TRBD1. This CDR3 spans 17 amino acids. With 2 bases clipped from V and 0 bases from J, the junction kept 4 bases outside the gene matches. Germline CDR1 is MGHDK and CDR2 is SYGVNS. The CDR3 loop is CASSEIDRGATNEKLFF. CDR3 coding DNA: TGTGCCAGCAGTGAAATTGACAGGGGGGCAACTAATGAAAAACTGTTTTTT.

This sequence joins TRBV5-5 and TRBJ2-5; D ambiguous. Deletions cut 2 bases from V and 5 bases from J, with 19 bases between. CDR1 is SGHKS and CDR2 is YYEKEE in the germline V gene (reference sequence). The CDR3 covers 16 residues. CDR3 bases: TGTGCCAGCAGCTTCGCGGATCTAGTAGGAATGGAGACCCAGTACTTC. Its translation is CASSFADLVGMETQYF. Using reference TRBV5-5 and TRBJ2-5 for the parts outside the CDR3, the full variable domain is DAGVTQSPTHLIKTRGQQVTLRCSPISGHKSVSWYQQVLGQGPQFIFQYYEKEERGRGNFPDRFSARQFPNYSSELNVNALLLGDSALYLCASSFADLVGMETQYFGPGTRLLVL.

The V call is TRBV7-3, the J call TRBJ2-1; TRBD2 agrees at 9 bases. CDR1 and CDR2 (germline): SGHTA, FQGTGA. The CDR3 is made up of 16 amino acids. V lost 5 bases, J lost 4 bases, and 9 bases stayed unmatched. In DNA, the CDR3 is TGTGCCAGCAGCATGTTAGCGGGAGCTAATTACAATGAGCAGTTCTTC. Translation: CASSMLAGANYNEQFF. The full variable domain, in which reference TRBV7-3 and TRBJ2-1 provide the parts outside the CDR3, is GAGVSQTPSNKVTEKGKYVELRCDPISGHTALYWYRQSLGQGPEFLIYFQGTGAADDSGLPNDRFFAVRPEGSVSTLKIQRTERGDSAVYLCASSMLAGANYNEQFFGPGTRLTVL.

The chain has TRBV30 and TRBJ2-7, with a tentative D call TRBD2 (5 bases). Germline CDR1 reads GTSNPN; CDR2 reads SVGIG (reference sequence). There are 16 residues in the CDR3. The germline V and J ends were trimmed by 1 base and 0 bases, with 16 bases remaining between them. In DNA form, the CDR3 reads TGTGCCTGGAGTGGATGGGGAGAAAAAAGCTCCTACGAGCAGTACTTC. Encoded protein: CAWSGWGEKSSYEQYF.

The chain joins TRBV13 to TRBJ2-5; 9 nucleotides line up with TRBD2. The J call may be faulty, since TRBJ2-7 better matches the DNA end. CDR3 length: 16 amino acids. CDR1 is PRHDT, CDR2 FYEKMQ, per germline (reference sequence). In DNA form, the CDR3 reads TGTGCCAGCAGCTTACGACTAGCGGAGAACTCCTACGAGCAGTACTTC. It translates to CASSLRLAENSYEQYF.

The chain employs TRBV4-2 and TRBJ1-4, with a tentative D call TRBD1 (6 bases). This CDR3 is built from 18 residues. Germline V gene data show CDR1 as LGHNA and CDR2 as YNFKEQ. With 7 bases removed from V and 0 bases from J, the gap between germline ends came to 21 bases. The CDR3 region is CASNRSGTTDATNEKLFF. The CDR3, as DNA: TGTGCCAGCAACCGTTCCGGGACAACGGATGCAACTAATGAAAAACTGTTTTTT.

The V gene is TRBV9, the J gene TRBJ1-1; D remains unclear. The V and J ends lost 3 bases and 7 bases respectively, with 10 bases between them. From germline, CDR1 is SGDLS and CDR2 YYNGEE. The CDR3 runs to 12 residues. The CDR3 loop reads CASSDNGDEAFF. The CDR3 region has the DNA TGTGCCAGCAGCGATAACGGTGATGAAGCTTTCTTT.

This clone was detected only once. V usage is TRBV19 and J usage is TRBJ2-7; D remains ambiguous. V dropped 3 bases and J dropped 2 bases, with 8 bases sitting between them. The CDR3 has 13 residues. Germline-derived CDR1 and CDR2 are LNHDA and SQIVND (reference sequence). The CDR3 nucleotides are TGTGCCAGTAGTATGGTAGTGGCCTACGAGCAGTACTTC. This translates into CASSMVVAYEQYF.

The chain employs TRBV5-5 and TRBJ1-5; maybe TRBD1 (6 bases). This CDR3 region has 17 residues. V lost 3 bases and J 2 bases, leaving 18 bases between the germline ends. Germline loops: CDR1 SGHKS, CDR2 YYEKEE (reference sequence). CDR3 protein: CASSSFPKGVGNQPQHF. The CDR3 DNA follows: TGTGCCAGCAGCTCATTCCCCAAGGGGGTCGGCAATCAGCCCCAGCATTTT.

The chain links TRBV5-8 to TRBJ2-2, with D possibly TRBD2 on 5 matching bases. Germline CDR1 is SGHTS and CDR2 is YDEGEE. The length of the CDR3 is 15 residues. Trimming left V 1 base short and J 3 bases short, with 10 bases between. CDR3 nucleotides: TGTGCCAGCAGCTTGCAGGACTTCCACACCGGGGAGCTGTTTTTT. Protein product: CASSLQDFHTGELFF.

This clone was detected a few times. V gene TRBV9 combines with J gene TRBJ2-2; no reliable D call. CDR1 is SGDLS, CDR2 YYNGEE, per germline. The CDR3 spans 19 residues. Trimming removed 3 bases from V and 0 bases from J, with 21 bases in between. CDR3 amino acids: CASSENQYTVLANTGELFF. The CDR3 DNA sequence: TGTGCCAGCAGCGAAAACCAATATACAGTACTCGCGAACACCGGGGAGCTGTTTTTT. Together with reference TRBV9 and TRBJ2-2, the CDR3 gives the full variable domain: DSGVTQTPKHLITATGQRVTLRCSPRSGDLSVYWYQQSLDQGLQFLIQYYNGEERAKGNILERFSAQQFPDLHSELNLSSLELGDSALYFCASSENQYTVLANTGELFFGEGSRLTVL.

The CDR3 DNA is TGTGCCAGCAGTAGACAGGAGACAATCCCGGGCGAGCAGTACTTC. It is translated as CASSRQETIPGEQYF. The rearrangement links TRBV7-9 to TRBJ2-7; a possible D gene is TRBD1 (6 bases). The CDR3 consists of 15 residues. Germline V lookup: CDR1 SEHNR, CDR2 FQNEAQ (reference sequence). V gave up 6 bases and J gave up 6 bases, with 21 bases separating them.

In nucleotides, the CDR3 is TGTGCCAGCAGTCAGAGGACAGCGAGCTACGAGCAGTACTTC. It specifies CASSQRTASYEQYF. The genes are TRBV28 and TRBJ2-5; D is possibly TRBD1 (6 bases). The J call is uncertain, as TRBJ2-7 better fits the DNA end. Germline V gene lookup returns CDR1 MDHEN and CDR2 SYDVKM. The CDR3 is made up of 14 amino acids.

This chain uses TRBV27 with TRBJ2-7; D uncertain. CDR1 MNHEY and CDR2 SMNVEV come from the germline V gene (reference sequence). The V and J ends lost 6 bases and 0 bases respectively, with 18 bases between them. CDR3 size: 16 residues. Here the CDR3 reads CASSHPSRKNSYEQYF. In nucleotides, the CDR3 is TGTGCCAGCAGCCACCCTTCGCGAAAGAACTCCTACGAGCAGTACTTC.

This clone was seen once. The CDR3 DNA reads TGTGCCAGCAGCGTAGACGAAGGAGATTCTTACGGCTACACCTTC. This sequence encodes CASSVDEGDSYGYTF. The V call is TRBV9, the J call TRBJ1-2; D not resolved. Germline values: CDR1 SGDLS, CDR2 YYNGEE. The CDR3 has 15 residues. The V gene lost 0 bases and the J gene lost 8 bases, with 17 bases spanning the gap.